This T cell receptor beta chain derives from a study of shared clonotypes between healthy human individuals. CDR1 SEHNR and CDR2 FQNEAQ come from the germline V gene (reference sequence). The CDR3 contains 14 residues. Trimming removed 2 bases at V and 0 bases at J, with 2 bases between. Deep-level settings were used for running the assay. Sequencing used immunoSEQ multiplex PCR; TCRdb keeps in-frame clones, though not all of them. The sample holds a few million clones; more than 80% are singletons and the top ten take 0.13% to 0.15%. This clone was counted a few times. What it recognizes is unknown. Other DNA sequences from this sample encode an identical CDR3 as well. Notes on the study in general: Researchers found naive subsets generally carried larger estimated richness than memory subsets.

V gene TRBV7-9 combines with J gene TRBJ1-6; D remains unclear. The origin of this receptor is a man younger than 30 in good health. The source material was naive CD4+ T cells sorted from blood. This sample's subset: CD45RA+ positively selected. The CDR3 loop is CASSLSSYNSPLHF. The CDR3 nucleotides read TGTGCCAGCAGCTTAAGCTCCTATAATTCACCCCTCCACTTT.